The clone carrying this T cell receptor beta chain was observed a few times. Original methodology: Amplification from reference gene primers served as the basis for estimated nucleated cell counts. This table comes from immunoSEQ multiplex PCR, and its TCRdb copy is limited to in-frame clones, with some not included. The V and J calls and clone size were taken over from that table, and D and trimming were inferred from the DNA. The sample carries about 63,000 clones, about 81% recorded once. The sample is drawn from a study of blood T cell repertoires in COVID-19. Followed longitudinally, the Seattle patients had been enrolled during active infection. Trimming took off 4 bases at V and 5 bases at J, with 6 bases between the two ends. CDR3 length: 12 residues. The germline V gene encodes CDR1 SGHRS and CDR2 YFSETQ.

This TCR was sampled from a man aged 55 to 70 with COVID-19, enrolled during active disease. Sequences were obtained from peripheral blood. The chain uses TRBV5-1 and TRBJ2-2; the D is unclear. The CDR3 spells CASSPYTGELFF. The CDR3 nucleotides read TGCGCCAGCAGCCCCTATACCGGGGAGCTGTTTTTT.